The 17 T cell receptor beta chains in this list originate from one sample, sequenced in a study of CD8 T cells in Susac syndrome (dated by TCRdb to 2018 to 2020). Library preparation employed the immunoSEQ multiplex PCR assay. RNA was extracted using the RNeasy kit, and about 0.45 to 1 ug of the RNA was reverse transcribed with random hexamers. TCRdb reprocessed the public reads (quality trimming at Q25 with fastp, clone calling with MiXCR) and kept in-frame beta chains. Rows matching on CDR3 protein sequence are summarized as one entry with the most common DNA and genes. Across this sample there are 150,000 to 200,000 distinct CDR3 sequences, with approximately 95% seen only once. Of the sample, 0.08% to 0.095% is held by the ten largest clones. Sequencing used CD4+ T cells from PBMCs. Receptor source: a human donor with multiple sclerosis.

The CDR3 DNA sequence: TGCGCCAGCAGCCTCCGACAGGGAGGAACCGGGGAGCTGTTTTTT. Translating gives CASSLRQGGTGELFF. The rearrangement joins TRBV5-1 to TRBJ2-2, with D perhaps matching TRBD1 (7 bases). Germline values: CDR1 SGHRS, CDR2 YFSETQ. The CDR3 is 15 amino acids. The V gene lost 4 bases and the J gene lost 5 bases, with 15 bases spanning the gap.

This sequence joins TRBV12-3 or TRBV12-4 and TRBJ2-3; no firm D call. V was clipped by 7 bases and J by 3 bases, with 5 bases between them. The CDR3 sequence is 11 residues long. This chain's CDR3 is CASTQTDTQYF. The CDR3 DNA follows: TGTGCCAGCACCCAGACAGATACGCAGTATTTT.

The chain uses TRBV5-4 and TRBJ2-7; 9 bases line up with TRBD1. V was pared by 3 bases and J by 2 bases, with 3 bases of the junction left unmatched. The CDR3 contains 14 residues. Germline V CDR1 and CDR2: SGHNT, YYREEE (reference sequence). The CDR3 DNA is TGTGCCAGCAGCTCCGGGACAGGGACCTACGAGCAGTACTTC. Translation: CASSSGTGTYEQYF. Supplemented by reference TRBV5-4 and TRBJ2-7, the full variable domain reads ETGVTQSPTHLIKTRGQQVTLRCSSQSGHNTVSWYQQALGQGPQFIFQYYREEENGRGNFPPRFSGLQFPNYSSELNVNALELDDSALYLCASSSGTGTYEQYFGPGTRLTVT.

The chain links TRBV2 to TRBJ1-1, with D possibly matching TRBD1 (6 bases). Trimming left V 6 bases short and J 6 bases short, with 11 bases between. Germline loops: CDR1 SNHLY, CDR2 FYNNEI. This CDR3 region has 12 residues. The CDR3 protein is CASRRGQSEAFF. The DNA for the CDR3 is TGTGCCAGCAGACGTGGACAGTCTGAAGCTTTCTTT.

The rearrangement links TRBV29-1 to TRBJ2-7, with D unclear. Trimming stripped 3 bases from V and 2 bases from J, with 11 bases between. Germline CDR1 SQVTM, CDR2 ANQGSEA. The CDR3 is 13 amino acids. The CDR3 DNA reads TGCAGCGTTGATGTTCAGAACCCCTACGAGCAGTACTTC. Its protein is CSVDVQNPYEQYF.

The V gene is TRBV3-1, the J gene TRBJ1-5; D uncertain. The CDR3 has 15 amino acids. Trimming shortened V by 1 base and J by 3 bases, and 10 bases separated the two germline ends. The germline gives CDR1 LGHDT, CDR2 YNNKEL (reference sequence). The DNA of the CDR3 is TGTGCCAGCAGCCAAGGAGTCCGGGCCAATCAGCCCCAGCATTTT. Encoded protein: CASSQGVRANQPQHF.

This chain links TRBV5-6 with TRBJ1-2; TRBD1 agrees at 9 bases. The CDR3 runs to 16 residues. The ends lost 5 bases at V and 0 bases at J; junction bases unmatched: 8. Looked up from germline, CDR1 is SGHDT and CDR2 is YYEEEE. For the CDR3, the DNA is TGTGCCAGCAGACTCCGGGACAGGGCCCCTAACTATGGCTACACCTTC. Amino acids: CASRLRDRAPNYGYTF.

This chain links TRBV4-3 with TRBJ1-2, with D possibly being TRBD1 (5 bases). V dropped 6 bases and J dropped 8 bases, with 16 bases sitting between them. This CDR3 has 13 amino acids. CDR1 and CDR2 from the germline V gene are LGHNA and YSLEER. The CDR3 DNA sequence: TGCGCCAGCAGAAATAGGGGCGGAGAAGGCTACACCTTC. Its protein product is CASRNRGGEGYTF.

This clonotype was found once. The chain couples TRBV29-1 to TRBJ2-5; 9 positions agree with TRBD1. The CDR3 contains 16 residues. Per germline, CDR1 SQVTM and CDR2 ANQGSEA. The V gene end was trimmed by 1 base and the J gene end by 5 bases; junction bases not matched to a gene: 11. The CDR3 loop is CSVEGGGTGYYETQYF. The CDR3 region has the DNA TGCAGCGTTGAAGGGGGGGGGACAGGGTACTATGAGACCCAGTACTTC. The full variable domain, completed using reference TRBV29-1 and TRBJ2-5, is SAVISQKPSRDICQRGTSLTIQCQVDSQVTMMFWYRQQPGQSLTLIATANQGSEATYESGFVIDKFPISRPNLTFSTLTVSNMSPEDSSIYLCSVEGGGTGYYETQYFGPGTRLLVL.

The chain employs TRBV7-8 and TRBJ2-1; TRBD2 matches at 8 bases. CDR1 SGHVS and CDR2 FQNEAQ come from the germline V gene. This CDR3 is built from 15 residues. V was clipped by 5 bases and J by 6 bases; unmatched bases: 9. The DNA of the CDR3 is TGTGCCAGCAGCCCCCGGGAAGGGACTAGCAATGAGCAGTTCTTC. This translates into CASSPREGTSNEQFF. Filled out from reference TRBV7-8 and TRBJ2-1, the complete variable domain reads GAGVSQSPRYKVAKRGQDVALRCDPISGHVSLFWYQQALGQGPEFLTYFQNEAQLDKSGLPSDRFFAERPEGSVSTLKIQRTQQEDSAVYLCASSPREGTSNEQFFGPGTRLTVL.

This clonotype showed up just a few times. Written as DNA, the CDR3 is TGTGCCAGCAGTCTTCGACAGTCCACAGATACGCAGTATTTT. Translated, it gives CASSLRQSTDTQYF. The genes are TRBV27 and TRBJ2-3; maybe TRBD1 (5 bases). The V and J ends lost 5 bases and 2 bases respectively, with 11 bases between them. This CDR3 is built from 14 residues. CDR1 and CDR2 from the germline V gene are MNHEY and SMNVEV (reference sequence).

The chain employs TRBV20-1 and TRBJ2-1, with D tentatively TRBD1 or TRBD2 (5 bases each). CDR1 DFQATT and CDR2 SNEGSKA come from the germline V gene (reference sequence). Trimming removed 0 bases from V and 4 bases from J, with 13 bases in between. The CDR3 has 15 amino acids. The CDR3 sequence: CSARDPFGGYNEQFF. CDR3 DNA sequence: TGCAGTGCTAGAGACCCTTTTGGGGGTTACAATGAGCAGTTCTTC.

The rearrangement links TRBV29-1 to TRBJ2-5; the D gene is possibly TRBD1 (6 bases). The germline V and J ends were trimmed by 7 bases and 4 bases, with 22 bases remaining between them. CDR1 and CDR2 from the germline V gene are SQVTM and ANQGSEA. The CDR3 loop spans 15 amino acids. CDR3 protein: CSARGGGAERETQYF. For the CDR3, the DNA is TGCAGCGCCCGAGGGGGTGGGGCAGAAAGAGAGACCCAGTACTTC.

The chain employs TRBV5-6 and TRBJ1-1; 9 positions agree with TRBD1. V trimming: 4 bases; J trimming: 1 base; junction bases outside the gene matches: 8. This CDR3 has 16 residues. Looked up from germline, CDR1 is SGHDT and CDR2 is YYEEEE. Here the CDR3 DNA reads TGTGCCAGCAGCCGTGGACAGGGGAGGGGGAACACTGAAGCTTTCTTT. Its translation: CASSRGQGRGNTEAFF.

V gene TRBV5-4 combines with J gene TRBJ1-1; TRBD1 aligns across 7 bases. Germline lookup yields CDR1 SGHNT and CDR2 YYREEE (reference sequence). V shed 1 base and J 5 bases; nucleotides not matched to a gene: 5. CDR3 length: 14 residues. The CDR3 loop is CASSLYTGETEAFF. CDR3 DNA sequence: TGTGCCAGCAGCTTGTACACAGGGGAGACTGAAGCTTTCTTT. Looking up the rest from reference TRBV5-4 and TRBJ1-1 gives the full variable domain: ETGVTQSPTHLIKTRGQQVTLRCSSQSGHNTVSWYQQALGQGPQFIFQYYREEENGRGNFPPRFSGLQFPNYSSELNVNALELDDSALYLCASSLYTGETEAFFGQGTRLTVV.

The rearrangement uses TRBV2 and TRBJ1-1; D unclear. Trimming shortened V by 6 bases and J by 3 bases, and 17 bases separated the two germline ends. In germline, CDR1 is SNHLY, CDR2 FYNNEI. The CDR3 covers 15 residues. CDR3 in amino acids: CASSVYSTRDTEAFF. The CDR3, as DNA: TGTGCCAGCAGCGTATATTCGACCCGGGACACTGAAGCTTTCTTT.

This chain joins TRBV12-3 or TRBV12-4 and TRBJ2-1; D gene unclear. This CDR3 is 14 amino acids long. Trimming removed 7 bases from V and 1 base from J, with 11 bases in between. The CDR3 DNA is TGTGCCAGCACCGAAAGCTCGTCCTACAATGAGCAGTTCTTC. Protein: CASTESSSYNEQFF.